Each of the 26 T cell receptor beta chains below was sequenced from the same sample in a study of PD-1 blockade in mismatch repair-deficient tumors. The method was immunoSEQ multiplex PCR; TCRdb's version includes in-frame clones alone and lacks a portion of them. The table has over 100,000 clones, about 80% seen once; the top ten hold about 4.5%. Here the sequenced sample was peripheral blood, taken 60 weeks after starting pembrolizumab. These TCRs come from an adult with mismatch repair-deficient cancer.

The chain uses TRBV2 and TRBJ2-1, with D perhaps given as TRBD1 or TRBD2 (5 bases each). This CDR3 is built from 14 residues. The V end lost 3 bases, the J end lost 4 bases, and 10 bases lay between the germline ends. Germline CDR1 is SNHLY and CDR2 is FYNNEI. This CDR3 is CASSDGTSYNEQFF. For the CDR3, the DNA is TGTGCCAGCAGTGATGGGACGTCTTACAATGAGCAGTTCTTC.

The CDR3 loop is CAISGGGGSGGTEAFF. The CDR3 DNA sequence: TGTGCCATCAGTGGTGGAGGTGGCAGCGGAGGCACTGAAGCTTTCTTT. The V call is TRBV10-3, the J call TRBJ1-1; D gene unclear. With 4 bases removed from V and 4 bases from J, the gap between germline ends came to 19 bases. CDR1 is ENHRY and CDR2 is SYGVKD in the germline V gene. The length of the CDR3 is 16 residues.

The rearrangement links TRBV27 to TRBJ2-6; the D is unclear. V was trimmed by 10 bases and J by 2 bases, leaving 12 bases between them. Per the germline V gene, CDR1 is MNHEY and CDR2 is SMNVEV (reference sequence). The CDR3 spans 14 residues. CDR3 nucleotide sequence: TGTGCCACCTCTGGGTGGGCTGGGGCCAACGTCCTGACTTTC. It encodes CATSGWAGANVLTF.

The chain carries TRBV7-2 and TRBJ2-7; no firm D call. The CDR3 has 12 residues. The V and J ends lost 5 bases and 1 base respectively, with 6 bases between them. Looked up from germline, CDR1 is SGHTA and CDR2 is FQGNSA. The CDR3 coding sequence is TGTGCCAGCAGCCACGGATCCTACGAGCAGTACTTC. Translation: CASSHGSYEQYF.

The V and J genes are TRBV5-1 and TRBJ2-6, with a weak D call TRBD1 (6 bases). Germline lookup yields CDR1 SGHRS and CDR2 YFSETQ. The CDR3 is 19 amino acids. V lost 1 base, J lost 0 bases, and 17 bases lay in between. The CDR3 DNA reads TGCGCCAGCAGCTTGAGAAGCCAGGGGACAAACTCTGGGGCCAACGTCCTGACTTTC. It specifies CASSLRSQGTNSGANVLTF.

The chain is built from TRBV10-3 and TRBJ2-5; TRBD2 matches at 10 bases. This CDR3 spans 15 amino acids. Germline loops: CDR1 ENHRY, CDR2 SYGVKD. V lost 6 bases and J lost 4; bases outside the gene matches: 8. CDR3 protein: CAIRRGLAGAETQYF. CDR3 coding DNA: TGTGCCATCAGGCGCGGGCTAGCGGGGGCAGAGACCCAGTACTTC.

The chain combines TRBV5-4 with TRBJ1-2; perhaps TRBD1 as D (5 bases). V shed 4 bases and J shed 4 bases, with 20 bases lying between them. The CDR3 totals 16 residues. Germline V gene lookup returns CDR1 SGHNT and CDR2 YYREEE (reference sequence). The CDR3 sequence: CASSARGQMRGYGYTF. CDR3 sequence (DNA): TGTGCCAGCAGCGCAAGAGGACAAATGCGAGGCTATGGCTACACCTTC.

V gene TRBV9 combines with J gene TRBJ1-1, with D perhaps TRBD1 (5 bases). V gave up 2 bases and J gave up 0 bases, with 14 bases separating them. Germline V gene lookup returns CDR1 SGDLS and CDR2 YYNGEE. CDR3 length equals 16 residues. CDR3 amino acids: CASSVSIGVVNTEAFF. CDR3 sequence (DNA): TGTGCCAGCAGCGTCTCTATAGGGGTGGTGAACACTGAAGCTTTCTTT.

The V and J genes are TRBV4-2 and TRBJ2-7; 11 nucleotides line up with TRBD2. The germline V gene has CDR1 LGHNA and CDR2 YNFKEQ. This CDR3 spans 15 amino acids. V dropped 5 bases and J dropped 3; count of bases not matched to a gene: 6. DNA for the CDR3: TGTGCCAGCAGCAAGGGGACTAGCGGAAACTACGAGCAGTACTTC. Encoded protein: CASSKGTSGNYEQYF.

This clone has a handful of counts. The chain couples TRBV14 to TRBJ1-5; D is ambiguous. Trimming took off 1 base at V and 5 bases at J, with 6 bases between the two ends. The germline CDR1 and CDR2 sequences are SGHDN and FVKESK. The CDR3 has 13 amino acids. CDR3 nucleotides: TGTGCCAGCAGCCAAGGCTTATATCAGCCCCAGCATTTT. It encodes CASSQGLYQPQHF.

V is TRBV19 and J is TRBJ1-1; no definite D call. V dropped 1 base and J dropped 4 bases, with 10 bases sitting between them. The CDR3 extends over 14 amino acids. Germline V gene lookup returns CDR1 LNHDA and CDR2 SQIVND (reference sequence). In DNA form, the CDR3 reads TGTGCCAGTAGTATAGGGATCGGGAGCACTGAAGCTTTCTTT. Translation gives CASSIGIGSTEAFF.

This chain uses TRBV7-9 with TRBJ1-2, with D possibly TRBD1 on 6 matching bases. Germline values: CDR1 SEHNR, CDR2 FQNEAQ (reference sequence). Trimming took 3 bases from V and 4 from J, leaving 12 bases between them. This CDR3 has 14 residues. The CDR3 DNA sequence: TGTGCCAGCAGCTTGAGACAGGCGCTCTATGGCTACACCTTC. It codes for CASSLRQALYGYTF.

V usage is TRBV5-4 and J usage is TRBJ1-4; no reliable D call. CDR1 SGHNT and CDR2 YYREEE come from the germline V gene (reference sequence). The CDR3 is made up of 18 amino acids. Deletions cut 0 bases from V and 0 bases from J, with 15 bases between. In DNA form, the CDR3 reads TGTGCCAGCAGCTTGGCTGCGGCAGGACTTGCAACTAATGAAAAACTGTTTTTT. It translates to CASSLAAAGLATNEKLFF. Supplemented by reference TRBV5-4 and TRBJ1-4, the full variable domain reads ETGVTQSPTHLIKTRGQQVTLRCSSQSGHNTVSWYQQALGQGPQFIFQYYREEENGRGNFPPRFSGLQFPNYSSELNVNALELDDSALYLCASSLAAAGLATNEKLFFGSGTQLSVL.

In this sample, this clone turned up once. The chain couples TRBV5-8 to TRBJ2-5; 9 bases match TRBD1. The CDR3 loop spans 14 amino acids. Germline assignment: CDR1 SGHTS and CDR2 YDEGEE. V gave up 0 bases and J gave up 5 bases; unmatched junction bases: 2. CDR3 sequence reads: CASSLVGTGETQYF. The CDR3 nucleotides read TGTGCCAGCAGCTTGGTTGGGACAGGGGAGACCCAGTACTTC.

This clone was picked up many times. V and J are TRBV9 and TRBJ2-7, with no clear D. V shed 3 bases and J shed 2 bases, with 12 bases lying between them. Germline CDR1 reads SGDLS; CDR2 reads YYNGEE. The CDR3 spans 14 residues. The CDR3 DNA follows: TGTGCCAGCAGCGCCAGGTGGGAAACCTACGAGCAGTACTTC. As protein: CASSARWETYEQYF.

The count of this clone is one. The J gene is TRBJ1-1, the V gene TRBV10-3, with 9 positions matching TRBD1. V shed 4 bases and J 6 bases; nucleotides not matched to a gene: 3. CDR3 length: 13 residues. Germline CDR1 ENHRY, CDR2 SYGVKD. The CDR3 loop reads CAISGDRAAEAFF. The CDR3 nucleotides read TGTGCCATCAGTGGGGACAGGGCCGCTGAAGCTTTCTTT.

This clone turned up a few times. The chain couples TRBV4-3 to TRBJ1-2, with 7 bases aligning to TRBD1. CDR1 is LGHNA and CDR2 is YSLEER in the germline V gene. This CDR3 spans 14 amino acids. The V segment lost 1 base and the J segment 6 bases; nucleotides outside the gene matches: 5. The chain's CDR3 is CASSQARQGDGYTF. The CDR3 coding sequence is TGCGCCAGCAGCCAAGCGAGGCAGGGGGATGGCTACACCTTC.

The sample holds a few counts of this clone. The V gene is TRBV6-5, the J gene TRBJ2-7; TRBD2 aligns across 9 bases. CDR3 length: 14 residues. Germline values: CDR1 MNHEY, CDR2 SVGAGI. The V and J ends lost 5 bases and 4 bases, in that order; junction bases with no gene match: 6. Here the CDR3 DNA reads TGTGCCAGCAGTCCTAGCGGGGCCACATACGAGCAGTACTTC. Protein sequence: CASSPSGATYEQYF.

This chain links TRBV5-1 with TRBJ1-4; D is unresolved. Germline lookup yields CDR1 SGHRS and CDR2 YFSETQ. The CDR3 sequence is 15 residues long. The germline V and J ends were trimmed by 3 bases and 6 bases, with 15 bases remaining between them. The CDR3 DNA reads as TGCGCCAGCAGCTCGGGAGGGAAAAATGATGAAAAACTGTTTTTT. Translated, it gives CASSSGGKNDEKLFF.

J is TRBJ2-7 and V is TRBV7-9, with TRBD1 matching 9 bases. The CDR3 has 14 residues. Germline V gives CDR1 SEHNR, CDR2 FQNEAQ (reference sequence). V shed 5 bases and J 2 bases; nucleotides not matched to a gene: 4. As DNA, the CDR3 is TGTGCCAGCAGCCAAAACAGGGGGCCCTACGAGCAGTACTTC. Its translation is CASSQNRGPYEQYF.

This clone was observed a single time. This sequence joins TRBV6-6 and TRBJ2-1; a weak D match, TRBD2 (6 bases). This CDR3 comprises 13 residues. The germline gives CDR1 MNHNY, CDR2 SVGAGI (reference sequence). Trimming stripped 11 bases from V and 4 bases from J, with 15 bases between. The DNA for the CDR3 is TGTGCCCATCGGACTACCGGATACAATGAGCAGTTCTTC. As protein: CAHRTTGYNEQFF.

This clone was observed a handful of times. V and J are TRBV7-2 and TRBJ2-5; perhaps TRBD2 as D (6 bases). Trimming stripped 5 bases from V and 2 bases from J, with 12 bases between. Germline V CDR1 and CDR2: SGHTA, FQGNSA. CDR3 length equals 14 residues. The CDR3 DNA sequence: TGTGCCAGCAGCGATCCGGGACTGCAAGAGACCCAGTACTTC. This codes for CASSDPGLQETQYF. The full variable domain, its missing parts supplied by reference TRBV7-2 and TRBJ2-5, is GAGVSQSPSNKVTEKGKDVELRCDPISGHTALYWYRQSLGQGLEFLIYFQGNSAPDKSGLPSDRFSAERTGGSVSTLTIQRTQQEDSAVYLCASSDPGLQETQYFGPGTRLLVL.

This chain's CDR3 is CASSLAGGNQYGYTF. In DNA, the CDR3 is TGTGCCAGCAGCTTAGCTGGGGGAAATCAGTATGGCTACACCTTC. The chain links TRBV7-6 to TRBJ1-2; D might be TRBD1 (5 bases). V was trimmed by 0 bases and J by 5 bases, leaving 13 bases between them. Germline V gene sequence: CDR1 SGHVS, CDR2 FNYEAQ. The CDR3 is 15 residues long.

For this clone: Germline and junction disagree at one end, which may indicate a read error. The gene calls are TRBV7-9 and TRBJ2-1, with D tentatively TRBD1 (5 bases). This CDR3 has 16 residues. From germline, CDR1 is SEHNR and CDR2 FQNEAQ (reference sequence). CDR3 nucleotides: TGTGCCAGCACCTTAATTGGGGCAGTCGAAGGTTTGGAGCAGTTCTTC. This encodes CASTLIGAVEGLEQFF. Filled out from reference TRBV7-9 and TRBJ2-1, the complete variable domain reads DTGVSQNPRHKITKRGQNVTFRCDPISEHNRLYWYRQTLGQGPEFLTYFQNEAQLEKSRLLSDRFSAERPKGSFSTLEIQRTEQGDSAMYLCASTLIGAVEGLEQFFGPGTRLTVL.

The chain employs TRBV6-1 and TRBJ2-5; perhaps TRBD1 as D (5 bases). From germline, CDR1 is MNHNS and CDR2 SASEGT. With 4 bases removed from V and 4 bases from J, the gap between germline ends came to 10 bases. The CDR3 has 13 amino acids. The CDR3 spells CASSVWGPETQYF. DNA of the CDR3: TGTGCCAGCAGTGTTTGGGGCCCAGAGACCCAGTACTTC.

This chain links TRBV9 with TRBJ1-3; D remains ambiguous. Germline CDR1 is SGDLS and CDR2 is YYNGEE. The germline V and J ends were trimmed by 5 bases and 0 bases, with 6 bases remaining between them. CDR3 length equals 13 residues. CDR3 protein: CASRPNSGNTIYF. The CDR3 coding sequence is TGTGCCAGCAGACCCAACTCTGGAAACACCATATATTTT.